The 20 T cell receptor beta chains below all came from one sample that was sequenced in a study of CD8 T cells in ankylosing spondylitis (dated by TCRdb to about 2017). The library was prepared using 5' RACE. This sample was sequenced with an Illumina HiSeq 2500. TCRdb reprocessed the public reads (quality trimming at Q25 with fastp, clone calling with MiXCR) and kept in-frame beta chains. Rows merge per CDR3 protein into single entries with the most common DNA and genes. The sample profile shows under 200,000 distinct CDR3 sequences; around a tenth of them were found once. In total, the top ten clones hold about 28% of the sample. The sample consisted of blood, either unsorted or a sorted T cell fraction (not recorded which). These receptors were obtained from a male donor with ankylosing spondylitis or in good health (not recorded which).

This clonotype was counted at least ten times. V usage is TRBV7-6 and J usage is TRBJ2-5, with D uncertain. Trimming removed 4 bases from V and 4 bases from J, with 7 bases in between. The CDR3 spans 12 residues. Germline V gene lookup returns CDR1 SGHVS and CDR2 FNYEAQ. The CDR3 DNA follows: TGTGCCAGCAGCTCTGGTGGAGAGACCCAGTACTTC. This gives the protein CASSSGGETQYF.

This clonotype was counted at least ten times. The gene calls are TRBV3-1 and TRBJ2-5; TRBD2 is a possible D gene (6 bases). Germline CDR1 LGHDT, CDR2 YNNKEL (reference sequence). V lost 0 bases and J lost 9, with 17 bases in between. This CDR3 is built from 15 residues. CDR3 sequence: CASSQDMGLRRAQYF. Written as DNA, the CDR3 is TGTGCCAGCAGCCAAGATATGGGACTTAGGCGGGCCCAGTACTTC.

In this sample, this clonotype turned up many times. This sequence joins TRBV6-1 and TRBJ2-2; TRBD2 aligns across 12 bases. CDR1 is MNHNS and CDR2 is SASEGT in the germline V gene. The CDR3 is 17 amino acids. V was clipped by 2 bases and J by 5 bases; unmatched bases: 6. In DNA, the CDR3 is TGTGCCAGCAGTGAACCTGGACTAGCGGGAAGGACCGGGGAGCTGTTTTTT. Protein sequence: CASSEPGLAGRTGELFF.

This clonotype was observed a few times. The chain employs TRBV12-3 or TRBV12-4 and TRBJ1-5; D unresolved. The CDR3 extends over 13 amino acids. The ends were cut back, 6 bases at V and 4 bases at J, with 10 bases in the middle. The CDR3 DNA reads TGTGCCAGCAGAATATCAGAAAATCAGCCCCAGCATTTT. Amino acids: CASRISENQPQHF.

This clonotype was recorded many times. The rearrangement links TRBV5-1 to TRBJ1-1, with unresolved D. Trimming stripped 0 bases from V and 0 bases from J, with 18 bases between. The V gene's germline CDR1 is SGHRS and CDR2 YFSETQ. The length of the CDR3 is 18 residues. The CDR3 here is CASSLDVRGVYMNTEAFF. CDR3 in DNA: TGCGCCAGCAGCTTGGATGTTCGGGGAGTCTACATGAACACTGAAGCTTTCTTT.

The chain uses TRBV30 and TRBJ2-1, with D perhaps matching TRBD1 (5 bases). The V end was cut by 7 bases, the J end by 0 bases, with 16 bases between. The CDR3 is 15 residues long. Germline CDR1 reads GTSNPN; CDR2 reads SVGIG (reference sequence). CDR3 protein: CASASGSSSYNEQFF. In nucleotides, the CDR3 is TGTGCCTCGGCGTCAGGGTCCAGCTCCTACAATGAGCAGTTCTTC.

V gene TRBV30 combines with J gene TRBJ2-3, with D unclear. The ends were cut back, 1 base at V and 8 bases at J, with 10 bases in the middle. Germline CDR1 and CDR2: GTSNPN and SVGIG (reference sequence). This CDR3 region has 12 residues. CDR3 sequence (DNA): TGTGCCTGGAGTGAAGCGACCGCTACGCAGTATTTT. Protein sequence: CAWSEATATQYF.

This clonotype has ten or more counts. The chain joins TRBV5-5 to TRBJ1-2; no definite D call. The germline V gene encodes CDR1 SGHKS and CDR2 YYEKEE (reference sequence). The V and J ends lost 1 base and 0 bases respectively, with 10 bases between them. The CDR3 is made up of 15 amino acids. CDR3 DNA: TGTGCCAGCAGCTTGAAGACACCCGCTAACTATGGCTACACCTTC. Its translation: CASSLKTPANYGYTF.

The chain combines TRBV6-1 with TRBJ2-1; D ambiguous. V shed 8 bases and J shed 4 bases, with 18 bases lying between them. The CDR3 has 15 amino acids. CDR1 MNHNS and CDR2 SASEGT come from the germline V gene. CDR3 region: CASLRSSGNYNEQFF. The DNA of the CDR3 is TGTGCCAGCCTTAGATCTTCAGGAAATTACAATGAGCAGTTCTTC.

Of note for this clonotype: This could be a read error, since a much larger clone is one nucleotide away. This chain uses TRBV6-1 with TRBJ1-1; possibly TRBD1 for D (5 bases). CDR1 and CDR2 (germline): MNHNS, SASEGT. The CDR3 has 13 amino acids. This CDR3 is CASRGAVNTAAFF. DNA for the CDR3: TGTGCCAGCAGAGGGGCCGTGAACACTGCAGCTTTCTTT.

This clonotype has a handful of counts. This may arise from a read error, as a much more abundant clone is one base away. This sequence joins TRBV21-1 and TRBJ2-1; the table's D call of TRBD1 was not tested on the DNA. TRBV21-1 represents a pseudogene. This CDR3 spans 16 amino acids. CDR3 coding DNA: TGTGCCAGCAGCAAAGCCCCGACAGGGGGCTACAATGAGCAGTTCTTC. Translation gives CASSKAPTGGYNEQFF.

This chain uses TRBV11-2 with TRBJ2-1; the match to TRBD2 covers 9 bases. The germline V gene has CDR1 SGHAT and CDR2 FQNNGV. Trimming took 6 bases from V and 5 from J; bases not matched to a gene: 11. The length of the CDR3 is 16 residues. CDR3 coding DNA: TGTGCCAGCAGTCCCGGCGTGACTAGCGGTCACAATGAGCAGTTCTTC. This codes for CASSPGVTSGHNEQFF.

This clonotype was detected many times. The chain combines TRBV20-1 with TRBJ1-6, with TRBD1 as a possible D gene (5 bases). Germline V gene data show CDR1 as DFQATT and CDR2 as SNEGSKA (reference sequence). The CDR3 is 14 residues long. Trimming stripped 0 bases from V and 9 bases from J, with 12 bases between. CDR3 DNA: TGCAGTGCTAGAGACGGGACCGGACTTTCACCCCTCCACTTT. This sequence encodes CSARDGTGLSPLHF.

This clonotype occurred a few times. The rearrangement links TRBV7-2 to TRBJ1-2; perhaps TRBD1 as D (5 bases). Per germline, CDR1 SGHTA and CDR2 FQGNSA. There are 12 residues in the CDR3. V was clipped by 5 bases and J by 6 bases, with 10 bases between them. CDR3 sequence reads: CASSVGADGYTF. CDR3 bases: TGTGCCAGCAGCGTCGGGGCCGATGGCTACACCTTC. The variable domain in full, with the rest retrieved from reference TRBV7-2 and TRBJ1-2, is GAGVSQSPSNKVTEKGKDVELRCDPISGHTALYWYRQSLGQGLEFLIYFQGNSAPDKSGLPSDRFSAERTGGSVSTLTIQRTQQEDSAVYLCASSVGADGYTFGSGTRLTVV.

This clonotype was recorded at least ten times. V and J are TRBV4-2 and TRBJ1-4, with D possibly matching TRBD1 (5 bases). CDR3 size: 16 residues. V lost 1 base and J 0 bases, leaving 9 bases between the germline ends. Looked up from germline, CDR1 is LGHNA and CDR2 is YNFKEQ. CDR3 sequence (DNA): TGTGCCAGCAGCCAAGTGGGGGGTGCAACTAATGAAAAACTGTTTTTT. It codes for CASSQVGGATNEKLFF.

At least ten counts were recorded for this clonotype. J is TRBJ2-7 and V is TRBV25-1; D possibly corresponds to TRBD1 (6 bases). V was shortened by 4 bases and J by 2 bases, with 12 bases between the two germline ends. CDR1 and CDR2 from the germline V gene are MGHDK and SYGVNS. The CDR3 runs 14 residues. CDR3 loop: CASSAGTWTYEQYF. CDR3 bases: TGTGCCAGCAGTGCAGGGACATGGACCTACGAGCAGTACTTC.

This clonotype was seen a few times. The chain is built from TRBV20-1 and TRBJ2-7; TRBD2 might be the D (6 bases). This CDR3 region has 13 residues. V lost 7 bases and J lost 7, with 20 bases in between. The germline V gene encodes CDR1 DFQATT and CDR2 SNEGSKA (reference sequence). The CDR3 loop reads CSGLGSGLTEQYF. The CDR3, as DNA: TGCAGTGGCCTTGGATCGGGACTGACGGAGCAGTACTTC.

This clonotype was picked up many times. CDR3 bases: TGTGCCAGCAGTGAAGGGTCAGGGGAGGTCTATGGCTACACCTTC. Protein sequence: CASSEGSGEVYGYTF. The rearrangement links TRBV6-4 to TRBJ1-2; a possible D gene is TRBD1 (6 bases). The germline V and J ends were trimmed by 3 bases and 4 bases, with 15 bases remaining between them. Germline V gene data show CDR1 as MRHNA and CDR2 as SNTAGT. The CDR3 spans 15 residues.

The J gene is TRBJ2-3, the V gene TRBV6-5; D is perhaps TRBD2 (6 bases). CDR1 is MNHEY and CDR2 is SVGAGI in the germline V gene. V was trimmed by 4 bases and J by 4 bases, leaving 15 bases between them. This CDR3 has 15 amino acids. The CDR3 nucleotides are TGTGCCAGCAGTTTGGGATCTAGCGCCTCAGATACGCAGTATTTT. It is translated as CASSLGSSASDTQYF.

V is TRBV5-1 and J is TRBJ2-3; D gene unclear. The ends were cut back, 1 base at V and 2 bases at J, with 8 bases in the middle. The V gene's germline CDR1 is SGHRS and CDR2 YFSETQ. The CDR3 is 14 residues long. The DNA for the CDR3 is TGCGCCAGCAGCTTGAACTGGAACACAGATACGCAGTATTTT. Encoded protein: CASSLNWNTDTQYF.